This TCR beta chain was documented in a study of PD-1 and CTLA-4 blockade in melanoma. Trimming stripped 2 bases from V and 4 bases from J, with 11 bases between. This CDR3 contains 13 residues. The V gene's germline CDR1 is GTSNPN and CDR2 SVGIG (reference sequence). Assay: immunoSEQ multiplex PCR; the TCRdb copy retains only in-frame clones and omits some. The table shows around 31,000 clones, with about 87% occurring only once. The V gene is TRBV30, the J gene TRBJ1-1; a possible D gene is TRBD1 (5 bases). Sequencing was performed on CD8+ T cells from peripheral blood, taken from a patient given anti-PD-1 treatment. This TCR was recovered from a human donor with melanoma. DNA for the CDR3: TGTGCCTGGAGTCCCCGGGACGCCACTGAAGCTTTCTTT. Protein: CAWSPRDATEAFF.